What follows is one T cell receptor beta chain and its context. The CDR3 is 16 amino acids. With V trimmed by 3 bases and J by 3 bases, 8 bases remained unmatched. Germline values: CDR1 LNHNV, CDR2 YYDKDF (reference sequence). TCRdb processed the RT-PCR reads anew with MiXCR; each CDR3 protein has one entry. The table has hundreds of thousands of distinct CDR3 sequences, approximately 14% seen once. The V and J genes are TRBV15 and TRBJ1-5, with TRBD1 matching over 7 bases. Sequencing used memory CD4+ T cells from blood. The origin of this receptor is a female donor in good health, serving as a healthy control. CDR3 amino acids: CATSRTGTAINQPQHF. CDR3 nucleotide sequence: TGTGCCACCAGCAGGACCGGGACAGCAATCAATCAGCCCCAGCATTTT.